What follows is one T cell receptor (beta chain) and its context. Its antigen is unknown. These data belong to a study of OX40 agonist ivuxolimab in advanced cancers. Turning to the study itself: Cohort: roughly 80% men, mean age approximately 60, aged about 20 to 79. Study observations and caveats: In the 0.1-3.0 mg/kg groups, partial responders showed among the lowest expansion. More expanded clones were seen, on average, in CD8+ T cells than in CD4+.

The CDR3 totals 15 residues. V was pared by 5 bases and J by 3 bases, with 7 bases of the junction left unmatched. CDR1 and CDR2 from the germline V gene are MDHEN and SYDVKM. Produced via immunoSEQ multiplex PCR; TCRdb's table is partial and in-frame only. This table holds 80,000 to 100,000 clones, around nine tenths found once. The rearrangement links TRBV28 to TRBJ2-7; 10 bases agree with TRBD2. The clonotype originates from an adult with an advanced solid tumor such as melanoma, head and neck, liver or kidney cancer. The specimen comprised CD4+ or CD8+ T cells sorted from blood, sampled in a trial of the OX40 agonist ivuxolimab. CDR3 sequence: CASSVPSGGNYEQYF. As DNA, the CDR3 is TGTGCCAGCAGTGTCCCTAGCGGGGGAAACTACGAGCAGTACTTC.